The 22 T cell receptor beta chains presented below share a single source sample, sequenced in a study of T cell changes during pregnancy in multiple sclerosis. The table came from immunoSEQ multiplex PCR; TCRdb's copy has only in-frame clones and leaves some out. This table holds roughly 100,000 clones, about 90% found once. The sample here was peripheral blood, taken before pregnancy. These receptor sequences come from a female donor with multiple sclerosis, enrolled in a pregnancy study.

The V and J genes are TRBV27 and TRBJ2-1; tentative D call: TRBD2 (5 bases). CDR1 and CDR2 (germline): MNHEY, SMNVEV (reference sequence). The CDR3 runs 16 residues. Between the trimmed V and J ends, which lost 6 bases and 0 bases, there was a span of 15 bases. This CDR3 is CASSSITGSSYNEQFF. The CDR3 DNA sequence: TGTGCCAGCAGCTCAATAACGGGGAGCTCCTACAATGAGCAGTTCTTC.

The V and J genes are TRBV10-3 and TRBJ1-1; no clear D. The CDR3 spans 13 residues. Germline values: CDR1 ENHRY, CDR2 SYGVKD. Trimming removed 4 bases at V and 1 base at J, with 7 bases between. CDR3 loop: CAISGEQNTEAFF. The CDR3 nucleotides are TGTGCCATCAGTGGCGAGCAGAACACTGAAGCTTTCTTT.

The gene calls are TRBV7-8 and TRBJ1-6; a possible D gene is TRBD1 (5 bases). The ends were cut back, 5 bases at V and 5 bases at J, with 13 bases in the middle. Germline V gives CDR1 SGHVS, CDR2 FQNEAQ. CDR3 length: 15 residues. CDR3 protein: CASSQTGTNNSPLHF. As DNA, the CDR3 is TGTGCCAGCAGCCAGACCGGGACTAATAATTCACCCCTCCACTTT. The full variable domain, in which reference TRBV7-8 and TRBJ1-6 provide the parts outside the CDR3, is GAGVSQSPRYKVAKRGQDVALRCDPISGHVSLFWYQQALGQGPEFLTYFQNEAQLDKSGLPSDRFFAERPEGSVSTLKIQRTQQEDSAVYLCASSQTGTNNSPLHFGNGTRLTVT.

The V call is TRBV9, the J call TRBJ2-5, with 13 positions matching TRBD2. The ends lost 0 bases at V and 1 base at J; junction bases unmatched: 3. The germline gives CDR1 SGDLS, CDR2 YYNGEE. CDR3 length equals 17 residues. The CDR3 reads CASSVGGLAGAQETQYF. The CDR3 DNA reads TGTGCCAGCAGCGTAGGAGGACTAGCGGGGGCCCAAGAGACCCAGTACTTC. Complete variable domain (other parts from reference TRBV9 and TRBJ2-5): DSGVTQTPKHLITATGQRVTLRCSPRSGDLSVYWYQQSLDQGLQFLIQYYNGEERAKGNILERFSAQQFPDLHSELNLSSLELGDSALYFCASSVGGLAGAQETQYFGPGTRLLVL.

The genes are TRBV2 and TRBJ1-1; 8 bases are shared with TRBD1. V shed 7 bases, J shed 1 base, and the junction held 8 bases outside the gene matches. Germline CDR1 reads SNHLY; CDR2 reads FYNNEI. The CDR3 has 15 residues. The CDR3 sequence: CASTPRGRGNTEAFF. CDR3 DNA: TGTGCCAGCACCCCCAGGGGGCGCGGGAACACTGAAGCTTTCTTT.

The V call is TRBV6-5, the J call TRBJ1-3; D unresolved. The CDR3 extends over 13 amino acids. CDR1 and CDR2 (germline): MNHEY, SVGAGI. V was trimmed by 5 bases and J by 4 bases, leaving 9 bases between them. CDR3 in DNA: TGTGCCAGCAGTCTATCTTCAGGAAACACCATATATTTT. Translation gives CASSLSSGNTIYF.

On this clone itself: This may come from a read error, since a much larger clone is one base off. The V and J genes are TRBV6-1 and TRBJ2-7; the D gene is possibly TRBD2 (5 bases). The CDR3 totals 13 residues. Trimming took 5 bases from V and 2 from J, leaving 10 bases between them. Germline V gives CDR1 MNHNS, CDR2 SASEGT. The CDR3 bases are TGTGCCAGCAGTTTAGAGGGTACCTACGAGCAGTACTTC. The encoded protein is CASSLEGTYEQYF.

The chain employs TRBV11-2 and TRBJ2-1; TRBD2 is a possible D gene (6 bases). CDR3 length equals 14 residues. V was pared by 5 bases and J by 3 bases, with 11 bases between. Germline-derived CDR1 and CDR2 are SGHAT and FQNNGV. The CDR3: CASSRDWDYNEQFF. DNA for the CDR3: TGTGCCAGCAGCCGGGACTGGGACTACAATGAGCAGTTCTTC.

The chain combines TRBV19 with TRBJ1-2, with TRBD1 identical over 7 bases. The ends lost 11 bases at V and 3 bases at J; junction bases unmatched: 9. Per the germline V gene, CDR1 is LNHDA and CDR2 is SQIVND (reference sequence). The CDR3 runs to 13 residues. The CDR3 is CAAKDRAYYGYTF. The CDR3 DNA is TGTGCCGCGAAAGACAGGGCATACTATGGCTACACCTTC.

As concerns this clone: Other nucleotide sequences in the sample specify the same CDR3. The chain uses TRBV7-2 and TRBJ1-1, with D maybe TRBD1 (6 bases). Trimming took off 4 bases at V and 1 base at J, with 7 bases between the two ends. CDR1 and CDR2 from the germline V gene are SGHTA and FQGNSA. There are 13 residues in the CDR3. CDR3 region: CASSSDRNTEAFF. CDR3 DNA: TGTGCCAGCAGCTCGGACAGGAACACTGAAGCTTTCTTT.

This chain uses TRBV11-3 with TRBJ2-5; tentatively, D is TRBD2 (7 bases). The CDR3 is 15 amino acids. Trimming removed 5 bases from V and 4 bases from J, with 17 bases in between. The germline CDR1 and CDR2 sequences are SGHNT and YENEEA. Here the CDR3 DNA reads TGTGCCAGCAGCCAACTCACGGGGGGCGCAGAGACCCAGTACTTC. Protein product: CASSQLTGGAETQYF.

The gene calls are TRBV29-1 and TRBJ1-1; 9 positions match TRBD1. The CDR3 loop spans 12 amino acids. Germline loops: CDR1 SQVTM, CDR2 ANQGSEA. Trimming at V came to 7 bases and at J to 5 bases, leaving 5 bases not matched to a gene. For the CDR3, the DNA is TGCAGCGCAAGGACAGGGGAAACTGAAGCTTTCTTT. It codes for CSARTGETEAFF.

This chain connects TRBV6-1 to TRBJ2-3; 10 nucleotides match TRBD2. The CDR3 length is 14 residues. Trimming took 4 bases from V and 10 from J; bases not matched to a gene: 8. Germline CDR1 and CDR2: MNHNS and SASEGT. DNA of the CDR3: TGTGCCAGCAGTGGCGGGTCGGGGACTAGCGCGCAGTATTTT. As protein: CASSGGSGTSAQYF.

This rearrangement joins TRBV11-2 to TRBJ2-1; D might be TRBD1 (6 bases). V dropped 5 bases and J dropped 6 bases, with 14 bases sitting between them. The germline V gene encodes CDR1 SGHAT and CDR2 FQNNGV. This CDR3 is built from 14 residues. DNA for the CDR3: TGTGCCAGCAGCATCAAAATCAGGGGCAATGAGCAGTTCTTC. Residues: CASSIKIRGNEQFF.

This chain links TRBV11-2 with TRBJ2-3; no reliable D call. The CDR3 totals 12 residues. The germline V gene has CDR1 SGHAT and CDR2 FQNNGV. V gave up 5 bases and J gave up 2 bases, with 5 bases separating them. CDR3 region: CASSPHTDTQYF. The CDR3, as DNA: TGTGCCAGCAGCCCCCACACAGATACGCAGTATTTT.

The chain is built from TRBV11-2 and TRBJ1-1; D is uncertain. V lost 1 base and J 3 bases, leaving 9 bases between the germline ends. CDR1 is SGHAT, CDR2 FQNNGV, per germline. This CDR3 spans 14 amino acids. The CDR3 loop reads CASSLAQSDTEAFF. DNA of the CDR3: TGTGCCAGCAGCTTAGCCCAAAGCGACACTGAAGCTTTCTTT.

This chain links TRBV27 with TRBJ1-5; D not certain. Germline assignment: CDR1 MNHEY and CDR2 SMNVEV (reference sequence). Trimming left V 2 bases short and J 6 bases short, with 11 bases between. The CDR3 is 14 amino acids. CDR3 sequence: CASSLMADGQPQHF. CDR3 bases: TGTGCCAGCAGTTTAATGGCCGATGGTCAGCCCCAGCATTTT.

V gene TRBV4-2 combines with J gene TRBJ2-7; 10 nucleotides agree with TRBD1. Germline V gene lookup returns CDR1 LGHNA and CDR2 YNFKEQ. V lost 0 bases to trimming and J lost 3 bases; unmatched junction nucleotides: 8. This CDR3 region has 17 residues. CDR3 DNA: TGTGCCAGCAGCCAAGACTGGACAGGGGGATTAGACTACGAGCAGTACTTC. This sequence encodes CASSQDWTGGLDYEQYF.

The chain is built from TRBV5-1 and TRBJ2-7; 10 nucleotides line up with TRBD2. This CDR3 contains 16 residues. Germline CDR1 is SGHRS and CDR2 is YFSETQ. The V gene end was trimmed by 0 bases and the J gene end by 5 bases; junction bases not matched to a gene: 8. CDR3 residues: CASSLVPAGGLNEQYF. The CDR3, as DNA: TGCGCCAGCAGCTTGGTTCCAGCGGGGGGGTTGAACGAGCAGTACTTC. The full variable domain, rest sourced from reference TRBV5-1 and TRBJ2-7, is KAGVTQTPRYLIKTRGQQVTLSCSPISGHRSVSWYQQTPGQGLQFLFEYFSETQRNKGNFPGRFSGRQFSNSRSEMNVSTLELGDSALYLCASSLVPAGGLNEQYFGPGTRLTVT.

V is TRBV6-6 and J is TRBJ1-2; 10 nucleotides agree with TRBD1. The junction had 2 bases not matched to a gene; V was cut back by 5 bases and J by 5 bases. This CDR3 contains 13 residues. Germline lookup yields CDR1 MNHNY and CDR2 SVGAGI (reference sequence). The CDR3 is CASSMGQGYGYTF. DNA of the CDR3: TGTGCCAGCAGTATGGGACAGGGGTATGGCTACACCTTC.

The chain couples TRBV5-3 to TRBJ2-3; 9 bases line up with TRBD1. TRBV5-3 is identified as an open reading frame with a role that is uncertain. Trimming took 4 bases from V and 5 from J; bases not matched to a gene: 11. The CDR3 totals 16 residues. The CDR3 protein is CARSRGQGAALDTQYF. DNA for the CDR3: TGTGCCAGAAGCCGGGGACAGGGAGCGGCGCTAGATACGCAGTATTTT.

This chain joins TRBV29-1 and TRBJ2-3; D perhaps matches TRBD2 (7 bases). V lost 8 bases, J lost 9 bases, and 18 bases lay in between. Germline assignment: CDR1 SQVTM and CDR2 ANQGSEA. This CDR3 comprises 12 residues. CDR3 in DNA: TGCAGCTCCGAGGGGGGGGCAGGGACGCAGTATTTT. Encoded protein: CSSEGGAGTQYF.